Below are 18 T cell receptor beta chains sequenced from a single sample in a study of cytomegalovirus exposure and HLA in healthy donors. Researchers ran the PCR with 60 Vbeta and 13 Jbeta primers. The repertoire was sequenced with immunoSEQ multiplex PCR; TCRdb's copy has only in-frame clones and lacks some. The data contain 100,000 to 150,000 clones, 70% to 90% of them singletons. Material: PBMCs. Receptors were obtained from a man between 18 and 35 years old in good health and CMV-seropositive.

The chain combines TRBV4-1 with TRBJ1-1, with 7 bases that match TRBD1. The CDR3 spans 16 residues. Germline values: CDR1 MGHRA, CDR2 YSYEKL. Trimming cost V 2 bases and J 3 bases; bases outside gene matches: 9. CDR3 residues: CASSQPIRDRHTEAFF. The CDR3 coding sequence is TGCGCCAGCAGCCAACCAATCCGGGACAGACACACTGAAGCTTTCTTT.

In nucleotides, the CDR3 is TGTGCCAGCAGCCATAGACAGGGGCCCTCCTACGAGCAGTACTTC. Its translation: CASSHRQGPSYEQYF. The V gene is TRBV27, the J gene TRBJ2-7; 8 bases map to TRBD1. V trimming: 6 bases; J trimming: 0 bases; junction bases outside the gene matches: 7. This CDR3 has 15 amino acids. The V gene's germline CDR1 is MNHEY and CDR2 SMNVEV (reference sequence).

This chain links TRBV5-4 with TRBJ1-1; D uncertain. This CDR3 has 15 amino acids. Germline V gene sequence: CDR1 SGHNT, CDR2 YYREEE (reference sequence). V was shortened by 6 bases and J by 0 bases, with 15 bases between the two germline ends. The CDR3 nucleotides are TGTGCCAGCACCCTTAGAGGAGAGATGAACACTGAAGCTTTCTTT. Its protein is CASTLRGEMNTEAFF.

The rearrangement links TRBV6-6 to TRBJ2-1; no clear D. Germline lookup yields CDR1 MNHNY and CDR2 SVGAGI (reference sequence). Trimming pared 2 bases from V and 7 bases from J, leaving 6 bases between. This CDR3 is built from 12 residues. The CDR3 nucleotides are TGTGCCAGCAGTTACGGCAGGAATGAGCAGTTCTTC. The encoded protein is CASSYGRNEQFF.

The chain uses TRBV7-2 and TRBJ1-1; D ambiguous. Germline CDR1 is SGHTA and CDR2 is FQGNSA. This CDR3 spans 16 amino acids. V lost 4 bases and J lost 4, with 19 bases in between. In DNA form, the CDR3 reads TGTGCCAGCAGCTCGGGGATCGTGGGGTTGTTCACTGAAGCTTTCTTT. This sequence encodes CASSSGIVGLFTEAFF.

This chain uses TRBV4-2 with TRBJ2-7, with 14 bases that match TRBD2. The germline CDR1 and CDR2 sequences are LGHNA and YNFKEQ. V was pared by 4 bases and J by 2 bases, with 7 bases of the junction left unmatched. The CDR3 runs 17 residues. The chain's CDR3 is CASSRGTSGGGTYEQYF. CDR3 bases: TGTGCCAGCAGCCGTGGGACTAGCGGGGGCGGTACCTACGAGCAGTACTTC.

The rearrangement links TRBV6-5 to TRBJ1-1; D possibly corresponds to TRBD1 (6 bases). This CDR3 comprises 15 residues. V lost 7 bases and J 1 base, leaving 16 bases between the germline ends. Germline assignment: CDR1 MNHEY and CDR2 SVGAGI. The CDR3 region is CASTYDGGANTEAFF. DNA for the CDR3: TGTGCCAGCACCTACGATGGGGGCGCGAACACTGAAGCTTTCTTT.

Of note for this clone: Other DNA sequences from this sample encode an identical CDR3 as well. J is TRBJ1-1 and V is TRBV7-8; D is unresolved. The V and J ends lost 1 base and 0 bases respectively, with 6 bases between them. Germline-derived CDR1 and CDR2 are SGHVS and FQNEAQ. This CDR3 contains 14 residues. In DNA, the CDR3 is TGTGCCAGCAGCTTAGGAGGGATGAACACTGAAGCTTTCTTT. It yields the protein CASSLGGMNTEAFF.

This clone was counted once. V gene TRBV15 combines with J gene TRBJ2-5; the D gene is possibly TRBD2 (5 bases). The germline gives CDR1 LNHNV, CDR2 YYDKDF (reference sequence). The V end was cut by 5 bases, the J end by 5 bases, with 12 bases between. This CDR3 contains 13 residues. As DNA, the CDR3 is TGTGCCACCAGCCCGGAGCGGCTTGAGACCCAGTACTTC. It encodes CATSPERLETQYF.

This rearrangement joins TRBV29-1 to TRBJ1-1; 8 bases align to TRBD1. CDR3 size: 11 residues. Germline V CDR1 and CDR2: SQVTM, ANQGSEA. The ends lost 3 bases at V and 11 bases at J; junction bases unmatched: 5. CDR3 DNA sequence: TGCAGCGTTGACCGGACAGGGATGGCTTTCTTT. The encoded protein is CSVDRTGMAFF.

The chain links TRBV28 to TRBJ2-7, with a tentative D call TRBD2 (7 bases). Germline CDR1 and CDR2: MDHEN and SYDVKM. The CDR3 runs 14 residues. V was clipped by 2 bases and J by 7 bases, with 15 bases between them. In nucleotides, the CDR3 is TGTGCCAGCAGTTTAGGTAGGGGGGGGGTTGAGCAGTACTTC. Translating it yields CASSLGRGGVEQYF.

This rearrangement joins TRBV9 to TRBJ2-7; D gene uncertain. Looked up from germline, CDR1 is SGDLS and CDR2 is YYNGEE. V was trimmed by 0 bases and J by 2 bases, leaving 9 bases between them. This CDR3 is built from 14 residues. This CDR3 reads CASSVDPDTYEQYF. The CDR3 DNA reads TGTGCCAGCAGCGTAGATCCAGATACCTACGAGCAGTACTTC.

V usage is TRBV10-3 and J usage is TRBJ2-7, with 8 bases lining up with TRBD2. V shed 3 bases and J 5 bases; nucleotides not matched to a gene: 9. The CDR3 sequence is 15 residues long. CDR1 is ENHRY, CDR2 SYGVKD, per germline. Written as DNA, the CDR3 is TGTGCCATCAGTGATCTTACGGGGGGGCCGGACGAGCAGTACTTC. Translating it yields CAISDLTGGPDEQYF.

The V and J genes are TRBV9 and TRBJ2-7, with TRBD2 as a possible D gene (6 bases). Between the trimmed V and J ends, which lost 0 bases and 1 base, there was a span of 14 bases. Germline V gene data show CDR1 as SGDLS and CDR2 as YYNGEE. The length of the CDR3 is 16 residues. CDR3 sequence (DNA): TGTGCCAGCAGCGTAGCTGCGGGGAGTCCTTCCTACGAGCAGTACTTC. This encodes CASSVAAGSPSYEQYF.

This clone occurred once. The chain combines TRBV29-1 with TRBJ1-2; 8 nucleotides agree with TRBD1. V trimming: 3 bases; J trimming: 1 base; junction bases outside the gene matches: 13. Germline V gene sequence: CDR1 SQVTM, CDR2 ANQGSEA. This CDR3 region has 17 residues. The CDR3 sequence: CSVEGGDRGRVNYGYTF. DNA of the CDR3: TGCAGCGTTGAGGGAGGAGACAGGGGCCGAGTTAACTATGGCTACACCTTC.

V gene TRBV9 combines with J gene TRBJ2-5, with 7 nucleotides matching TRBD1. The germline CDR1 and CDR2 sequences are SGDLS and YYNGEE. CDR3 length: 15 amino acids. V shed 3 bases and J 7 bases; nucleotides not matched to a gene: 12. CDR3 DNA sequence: TGTGCCAGCAGCGCCTCCGGGACAGAGGGTGGGACCCAGTACTTC. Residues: CASSASGTEGGTQYF.

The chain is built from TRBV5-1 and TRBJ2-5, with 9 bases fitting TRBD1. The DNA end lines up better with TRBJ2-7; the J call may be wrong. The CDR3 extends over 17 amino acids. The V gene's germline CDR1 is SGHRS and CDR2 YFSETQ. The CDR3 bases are TGCGCCAGCAGCCCGGACTCCGGGACAGGGAGGGCCTACGAGCAGTACTTC. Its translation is CASSPDSGTGRAYEQYF.

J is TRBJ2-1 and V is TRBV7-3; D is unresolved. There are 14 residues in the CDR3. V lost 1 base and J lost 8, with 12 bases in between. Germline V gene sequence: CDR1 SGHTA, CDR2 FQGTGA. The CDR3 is CASSLRPLVDEQFF. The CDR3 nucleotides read TGTGCCAGCAGCTTAAGACCGCTAGTAGATGAGCAGTTCTTC.